The source of this T cell receptor (beta chain) is a study of cytomegalovirus exposure and HLA in healthy donors. As for the study in general: Of over 350 genotyped donors, 81% grouped in the Caucasian-associated ancestry cluster.

To note about this clone: Its specificity is unknown.

V lost 4 bases to trimming and J lost 4 bases, with 11 bases between them. From germline, CDR1 is SQVTM and CDR2 ANQGSEA. This CDR3 contains 13 residues. Study-wide results and limits: A later analysis linked a missense variant in DCLRE1C to the trimming of TCR beta V and J genes. Altogether, some 170 TCR beta chains were recorded as cytomegalovirus-associated. From TCR beta sequences, most subjects' HLA-A and HLA-B alleles were reportedly predicted accurately.

The PCR ran on 60 Vbeta and 13 Jbeta primers. The repertoire was sequenced with immunoSEQ multiplex PCR; TCRdb's copy has only in-frame clones and lacks some. The sample comprises about 140,000 clones, 80% of which are singletons, and 2.2% rests with the top ten. The clonotype originates from a man aged 25 to 40 in good health and CMV-seronegative. Sequencing was carried out using PBMCs. This chain uses TRBV29-1 with TRBJ2-1; possible D gene TRBD2, 6 bases. CDR3 region: CSVATREYNEQFF. The CDR3 DNA is TGCAGCGTTGCTACGCGGGAATACAATGAGCAGTTCTTC.